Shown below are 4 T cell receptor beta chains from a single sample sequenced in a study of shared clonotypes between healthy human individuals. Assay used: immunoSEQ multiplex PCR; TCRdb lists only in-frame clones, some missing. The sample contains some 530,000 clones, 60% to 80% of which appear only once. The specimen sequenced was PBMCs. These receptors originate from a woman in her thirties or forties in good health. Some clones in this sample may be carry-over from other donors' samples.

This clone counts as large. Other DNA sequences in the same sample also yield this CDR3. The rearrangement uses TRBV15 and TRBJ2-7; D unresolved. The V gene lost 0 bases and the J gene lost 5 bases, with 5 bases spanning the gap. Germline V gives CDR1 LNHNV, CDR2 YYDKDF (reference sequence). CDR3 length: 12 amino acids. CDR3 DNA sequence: TGTGCCACCAGCAGAGATGAGGACGAGCAGTACTTC. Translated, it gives CATSRDEDEQYF.

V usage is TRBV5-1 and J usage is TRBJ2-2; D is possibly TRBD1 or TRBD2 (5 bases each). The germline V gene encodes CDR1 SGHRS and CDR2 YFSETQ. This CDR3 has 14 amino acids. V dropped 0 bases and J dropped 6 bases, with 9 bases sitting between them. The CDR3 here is CASSLAGRAGELFF. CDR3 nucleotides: TGCGCCAGCAGCTTGGCGGGACGCGCCGGGGAGCTGTTTTTT.

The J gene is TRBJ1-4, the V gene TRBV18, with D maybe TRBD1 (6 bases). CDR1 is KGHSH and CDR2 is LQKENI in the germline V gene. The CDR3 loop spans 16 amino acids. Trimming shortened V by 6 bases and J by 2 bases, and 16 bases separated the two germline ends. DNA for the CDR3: TGTGCCAGCTCTCCCGGACAGCCTGGCACTAATGAAAAACTGTTTTTT. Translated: CASSPGQPGTNEKLFF.

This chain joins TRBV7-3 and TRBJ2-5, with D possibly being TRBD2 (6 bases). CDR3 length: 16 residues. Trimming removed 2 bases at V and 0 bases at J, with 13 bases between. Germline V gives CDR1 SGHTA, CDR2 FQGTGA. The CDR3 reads CASSLQASANQETQYF. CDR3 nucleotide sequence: TGTGCCAGCAGCTTACAGGCTAGCGCAAACCAAGAGACCCAGTACTTC. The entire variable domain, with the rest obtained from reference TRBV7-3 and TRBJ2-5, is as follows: GAGVSQTPSNKVTEKGKYVELRCDPISGHTALYWYRQSLGQGPEFLIYFQGTGAADDSGLPNDRFFAVRPEGSVSTLKIQRTERGDSAVYLCASSLQASANQETQYFGPGTRLLVL.